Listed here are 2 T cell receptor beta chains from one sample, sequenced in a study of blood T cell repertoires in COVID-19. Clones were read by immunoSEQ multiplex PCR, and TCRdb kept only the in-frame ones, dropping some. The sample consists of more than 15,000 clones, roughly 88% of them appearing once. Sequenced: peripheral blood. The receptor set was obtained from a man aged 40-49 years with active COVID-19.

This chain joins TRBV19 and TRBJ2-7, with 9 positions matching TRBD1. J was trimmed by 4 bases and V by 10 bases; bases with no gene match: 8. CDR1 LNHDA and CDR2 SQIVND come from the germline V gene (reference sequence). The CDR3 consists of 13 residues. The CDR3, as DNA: TGTGCCACCTCAACAGGGGGCGGGTACGAGCAGTACTTC. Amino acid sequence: CATSTGGGYEQYF.

The CDR3 loop is CASSGGQVRTDEQFF. CDR3 DNA: TGTGCCAGCAGCGGGGGACAGGTCCGCACAGATGAGCAGTTCTTC. This chain joins TRBV7-9 and TRBJ2-1, with 8 bases that match TRBD1. The trim removed 5 bases at V and 8 bases at J, leaving 11 bases unmatched. Germline loops: CDR1 SEHNR, CDR2 FQNEAQ (reference sequence). This CDR3 has 15 amino acids.